This TCR beta chain was obtained from a study of control samples from healthy donors and cancer patients. Data came from immunoSEQ multiplex PCR; TCRdb stores just in-frame clones and leaves some out. The sample consists of 200,000 to 250,000 clones, roughly 94% of them appearing once. The V gene's germline CDR1 is SGHNT and CDR2 YENEEA. The CDR3 is made up of 15 amino acids. Trimming removed 0 bases at V and 6 bases at J, with 9 bases between. The sequence came from a man between 50 and 59 years old in good health. The chain joins TRBV11-3 to TRBJ1-6; D is possibly TRBD1 (5 bases). Material for sequencing was blood. CDR3 region: CASSLDGTANSPLHF. In DNA form, the CDR3 reads TGTGCCAGCAGCTTAGACGGGACCGCTAATTCACCCCTCCACTTT.